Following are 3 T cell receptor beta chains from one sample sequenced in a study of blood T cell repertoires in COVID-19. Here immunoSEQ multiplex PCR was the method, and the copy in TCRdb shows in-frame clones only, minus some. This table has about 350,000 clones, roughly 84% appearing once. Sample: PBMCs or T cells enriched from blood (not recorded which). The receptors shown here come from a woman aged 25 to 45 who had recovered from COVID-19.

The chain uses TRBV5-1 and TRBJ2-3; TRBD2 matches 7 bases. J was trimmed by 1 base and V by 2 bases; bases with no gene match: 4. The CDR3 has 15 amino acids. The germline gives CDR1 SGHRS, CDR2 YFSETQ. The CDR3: CASSLSGEGTDTQYF. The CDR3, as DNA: TGCGCCAGCAGCTTAAGCGGGGAGGGCACAGATACGCAGTATTTT.

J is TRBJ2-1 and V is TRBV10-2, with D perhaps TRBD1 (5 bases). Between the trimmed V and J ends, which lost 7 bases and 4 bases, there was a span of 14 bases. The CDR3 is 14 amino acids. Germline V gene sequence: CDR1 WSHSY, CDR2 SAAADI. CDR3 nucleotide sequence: TGCGCCAGCACGCAGGGTACGGCATACAATGAGCAGTTCTTC. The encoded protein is CASTQGTAYNEQFF.

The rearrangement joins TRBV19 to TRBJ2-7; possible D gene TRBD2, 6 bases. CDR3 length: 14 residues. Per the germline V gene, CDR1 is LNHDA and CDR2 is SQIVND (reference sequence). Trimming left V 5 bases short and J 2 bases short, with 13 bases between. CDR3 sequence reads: CASSPTTGAYEQYF. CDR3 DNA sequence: TGTGCCAGTAGTCCCACGACGGGAGCCTACGAGCAGTACTTC.